This is a list of T cell receptor beta chains from one sample in a study of cytomegalovirus exposure and HLA in healthy donors. The table came from immunoSEQ multiplex PCR; TCRdb's copy has only in-frame clones and leaves some out. This sample's clone table lists some 75,000 clones. Sequenced material: PBMCs. The receptors were gathered from a female donor in good health and CMV-seropositive. Both conserved end residues are part of each CDR3. The D gene is left open where the match is weak.

cdr3_aa	cdr3_nt	d_call	v_call	j_call
CAWGGGSTGAFF	TGTGCCTGGGGAGGCGGATCGACTGGAGCTTTCTTT	.	TRBV30	TRBJ1-1
CASSLELAGAGELFF	TGCGCCAGCAGCTTGGAGTTAGCGGGAGCTGGGGAGCTGTTTTTT	TRBD2	TRBV5-1	TRBJ2-2
CASSYSGRDLRGYTF	TGTGCCAGCAGTTACTCGGGCAGGGACTTGAGGGGCTACACCTTC	.	TRBV6-5	TRBJ1-2
CASSFASLQAFF	TGTGCCAGCAGCTTTGCAAGCCTCCAAGCTTTCTTT	.	TRBV5-6	TRBJ1-1
CACVSVGAPGGSYEQYF	TGCGCCTGTGTCAGCGTCGGCGCTCCAGGGGGTTCGTACGAGCAGTACTTC	TRBD1	TRBV10-2	TRBJ2-7
CASSTSSDRGLHEQYF	TGTGCCAGCAGCACCTCCTCGGACAGGGGGCTCCACGAGCAGTACTTC	TRBD1	TRBV13	TRBJ2-7
CATSSQRALGGELFF	TGTGCCACCAGCTCCCAGCGGGCATTGGGCGGGGAGCTGTTTTTT	.	TRBV15	TRBJ2-2
CASSASTGKYGYTF	TGTGCCAGCAGCGCCTCGACAGGGAAGTATGGCTACACCTTC	TRBD1	TRBV5-6	TRBJ1-2
CASSHDYHTGELFF	TGCGCCAGCAGCCACGACTACCACACCGGGGAGCTGTTTTTT	.	TRBV5-1	TRBJ2-2
CASSRRTSGGLPETQYF	TGTGCCAGCAGCCGGCGGACTAGCGGGGGCCTCCCAGAGACCCAGTACTTC	TRBD2	TRBV5-8	TRBJ2-5
CASSPTGANQPQHF	TGTGCCAGCAGCCCCACAGGGGCGAATCAGCCCCAGCATTTT	TRBD1	TRBV4-2	TRBJ1-5
CASSRDSLNTEAFF	TGTGCCAGCAGCCGGGACAGCTTGAACACTGAAGCTTTCTTT	TRBD1	TRBV7-2	TRBJ1-1
CASSGQGGKDEQFF	TGTGCCAGCAGCGGACAGGGAGGAAAGGATGAGCAGTTCTTC	TRBD1	TRBV6-6	TRBJ2-1
CASSLGGGVNTEAFF	TGTGCCAGCAGTTTGGGTGGAGGGGTGAACACTGAAGCTTTCTTT	.	TRBV28	TRBJ1-1
CASSQDNGRNMNTEAFF	TGTGCCAGCAGCCAAGATAACGGGAGGAACATGAACACTGAAGCTTTCTTT	.	TRBV14	TRBJ1-1
CASKTGLAGGSAYYEQYF	TGCGCCAGCAAAACCGGGCTAGCGGGAGGTTCGGCCTACTACGAGCAGTACTTC	TRBD2	TRBV5-1	TRBJ2-7
CAISDRDYNSPLHF	TGTGCCATCAGTGACCGGGACTATAATTCACCCCTCCACTTT	.	TRBV10-3	TRBJ1-6
CASSPRDSNTGELFF	TGTGCCAGCAGCCCCCGGGACTCCAACACCGGGGAGCTGTTTTTT	.	TRBV4-2	TRBJ2-2
CASSPVVDTQYF	TGTGCCAGCTCACCGGTAGTAGATACGCAGTATTTT	.	TRBV18	TRBJ2-3
CASSQTHYNEQFF	TGCGCCAGCAGCCAGACACATTACAATGAGCAGTTCTTC	.	TRBV4-1	TRBJ2-1
CASSYSAGSGQPQHF	TGTGCCAGCAGTTACTCAGCGGGCTCGGGTCAGCCCCAGCATTTT	.	TRBV6-5	TRBJ1-5
CASSQVQLAGPYNEQFF	TGTGCCAGCAGCCAAGTCCAACTCGCGGGACCCTACAATGAGCAGTTCTTC	.	TRBV4-2	TRBJ2-1
CASSREDIAYEQYF	TGTGCCAGCAGCCGCGAGGACATTGCCTACGAGCAGTACTTC	.	TRBV9	TRBJ2-7
CASSQEGGYVTGELFF	TGCGCCAGCAGCCAAGAGGGGGGATATGTCACCGGGGAGCTGTTTTTT	.	TRBV4-1	TRBJ2-2
CASSSTPGLPYEQYF	TGTGCCAGCAGTTCCACCCCGGGACTTCCCTACGAGCAGTACTTC	.	TRBV6-5	TRBJ2-7
CASSLVGTGGRSNTGELFF	TGCGCCAGCAGCCTGGTTGGGACAGGGGGCCGATCGAACACCGGGGAGCTGTTTTTT	TRBD1	TRBV5-1	TRBJ2-2
CASSYSGTRSGGAEFF	TGTGCCAGCAGTTACTCGGGGACCAGAAGCGGGGGGGCTGAGTTCTTC	TRBD2	TRBV6-6	TRBJ2-1
CASSRFSNQPQHF	TGTGCCAGCTCGAGATTCTCCAATCAGCCCCAGCATTTT	.	TRBV6-6	TRBJ1-5
CARSLRIPGGTEAFF	TGTGCCAGAAGCTTGCGGATCCCCGGGGGCACTGAAGCTTTCTTT	.	TRBV5-3	TRBJ1-1
CAWQVRETQYF	TGTGCCTGGCAAGTTAGAGAGACCCAGTACTTC	.	TRBV30	TRBJ2-5
CASTSWEGKQYF	TGTGCCAGCACGTCGTGGGAGGGTAAGCAGTACTTC	TRBD2	TRBV6-5	TRBJ2-7
CASSLVQGGYEQYF	TGCGCCAGCAGCTTGGTTCAGGGAGGTTACGAGCAGTACTTC	.	TRBV5-1	TRBJ2-7
CASSLSRTGQETQYF	TGCGCCAGCAGCTTGTCACGGACAGGTCAAGAGACCCAGTACTTC	TRBD1	TRBV5-1	TRBJ2-5
CASSLPLTPNYGYTF	TGTGCCAGCAGCTTACCCTTGACACCGAACTATGGCTACACCTTC	.	TRBV28	TRBJ1-2
CASSEGALSGNTIYF	TGCGCCAGCAGTGAGGGAGCCCTCTCTGGAAACACCATATATTTT	.	TRBV10-2	TRBJ1-3
CASSETSGAPVTGELFF	TGTGCCAGCTCAGAGACTAGCGGGGCCCCCGTGACCGGGGAGCTGTTTTTT	TRBD2	TRBV18	TRBJ2-2
CASSQVPDSYEQYF	TGCGCCAGCAGCCAAGTTCCAGACTCCTACGAGCAGTACTTC	.	TRBV4-1	TRBJ2-7
CASSPPVRGGDEQFF	TGTGCCAGCTCACCACCGGTCAGGGGTGGGGATGAGCAGTTCTTC	.	TRBV18	TRBJ2-1
CASSFEREGYNEQFF	TGTGCCAGCAGCTTCGAGCGGGAGGGCTACAATGAGCAGTTCTTC	TRBD2	TRBV7-8	TRBJ2-1
CASSPEGWTEAFF	TGCGCCAGCAGCCCCGAGGGTTGGACTGAAGCTTTCTTT	.	TRBV4-3	TRBJ1-1
CASSPWGDNTGELFF	TGTGCCAGCAGTCCCTGGGGGGACAACACCGGGGAGCTGTTTTTT	.	TRBV6-4	TRBJ2-2
CASSVADSGTRDTQYF	TGTGCCAGCAGCGTAGCGGATAGCGGGACTAGAGATACGCAGTATTTT	TRBD2	TRBV9	TRBJ2-3
CSVEERSGYEQFF	TGCAGCGTTGAGGAGCGGTCGGGATATGAGCAGTTCTTC	.	TRBV29-1	TRBJ2-1